This T cell receptor beta chain originates from a study of cytomegalovirus exposure and HLA in healthy donors. Study-wide results and limits: The sole available immune exposure information was CMV serostatus. Altogether, 164 TCR beta chains were recorded as cytomegalovirus-associated.

The PCR had 60 Vbeta and 13 Jbeta primers. Under the authors' procedure: Roughly 10 million shared chains were among the 60 million to 80 million unique TCR beta chains that a later analysis counted. Clones were sequenced by immunoSEQ multiplex PCR, and TCRdb holds only the in-frame ones, with some missing. V and J calls and clone size are given by that table; D and trimming were obtained from the DNA. The sample records 95,000 to 130,000 clones, 8% to 10% being singletons. CDR1 is MNHEY and CDR2 is SVGAGI in the germline V gene. This CDR3 spans 14 amino acids. With respect to this clone: Antigen: not known. Its ends do not fully match the called genes, so a read error is possible.

Among the donors, all were healthy bone marrow donors. Sequenced sample: PBMCs. This clonotype was obtained from a young man in good health and CMV-seronegative. V is TRBV6-5 and J is TRBJ2-1; a possible D gene is TRBD2 (6 bases). CDR3 sequence: CVSSYGGEVNEQFF. The CDR3 DNA is TGTGTCAGCAGTTACGGCGGGGAGGTTAATGAGCAGTTCTTC.